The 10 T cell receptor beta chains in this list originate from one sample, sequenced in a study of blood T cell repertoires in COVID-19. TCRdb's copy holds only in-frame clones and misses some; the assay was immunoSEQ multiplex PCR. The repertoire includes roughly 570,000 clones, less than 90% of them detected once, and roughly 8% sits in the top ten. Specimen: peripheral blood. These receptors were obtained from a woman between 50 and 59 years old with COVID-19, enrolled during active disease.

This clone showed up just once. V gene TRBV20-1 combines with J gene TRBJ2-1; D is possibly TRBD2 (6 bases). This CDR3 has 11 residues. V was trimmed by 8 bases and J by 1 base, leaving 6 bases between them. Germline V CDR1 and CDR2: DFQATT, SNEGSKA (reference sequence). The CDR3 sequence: CSSGSYNEQFF. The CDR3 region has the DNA TGCAGTAGCGGGTCCTACAATGAGCAGTTCTTC.

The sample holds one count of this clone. DNA of the CDR3: TGTGCCAGCAGCTCCTCGACTAGCCTAGGGGTTGAGCAGTTCTTC. This gives the protein CASSSSTSLGVEQFF. The gene calls are TRBV7-3 and TRBJ2-1; 7 bases agree with TRBD2. Germline CDR1 and CDR2: SGHTA and FQGTGA. The trim removed 4 bases at V and 9 bases at J, leaving 12 bases unmatched. This CDR3 has 15 amino acids.

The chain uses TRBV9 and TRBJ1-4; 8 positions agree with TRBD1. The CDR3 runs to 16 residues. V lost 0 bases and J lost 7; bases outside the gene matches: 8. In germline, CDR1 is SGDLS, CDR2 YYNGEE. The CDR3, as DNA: TGTGCCAGCAGCGTAGAGGGGCAGGGGGCCGGTGAAAAACTGTTTTTT. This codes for CASSVEGQGAGEKLFF. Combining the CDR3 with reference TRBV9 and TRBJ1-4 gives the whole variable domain DSGVTQTPKHLITATGQRVTLRCSPRSGDLSVYWYQQSLDQGLQFLIQYYNGEERAKGNILERFSAQQFPDLHSELNLSSLELGDSALYFCASSVEGQGAGEKLFFGSGTQLSVL.

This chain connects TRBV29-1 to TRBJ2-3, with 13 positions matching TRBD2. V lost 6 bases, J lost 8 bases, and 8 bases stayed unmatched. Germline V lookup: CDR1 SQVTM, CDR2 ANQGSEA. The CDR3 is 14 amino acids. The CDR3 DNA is TGCAGCGTCGTGACTAGCGGGGGGTATGGTACGCAGTATTTT. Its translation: CSVVTSGGYGTQYF.

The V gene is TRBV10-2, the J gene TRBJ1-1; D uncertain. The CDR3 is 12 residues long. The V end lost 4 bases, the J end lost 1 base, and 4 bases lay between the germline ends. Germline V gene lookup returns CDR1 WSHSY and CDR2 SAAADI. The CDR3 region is CASSASNTEAFF. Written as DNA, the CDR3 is TGCGCCAGCAGTGCATCGAACACTGAAGCTTTCTTT.

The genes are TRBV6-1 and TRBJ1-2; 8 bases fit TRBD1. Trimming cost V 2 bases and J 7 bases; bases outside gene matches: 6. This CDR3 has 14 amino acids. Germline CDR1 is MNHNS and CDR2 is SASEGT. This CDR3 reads CASSESAGGSGYTF. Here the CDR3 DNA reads TGTGCCAGCAGTGAATCGGCAGGGGGCTCTGGCTACACCTTC.

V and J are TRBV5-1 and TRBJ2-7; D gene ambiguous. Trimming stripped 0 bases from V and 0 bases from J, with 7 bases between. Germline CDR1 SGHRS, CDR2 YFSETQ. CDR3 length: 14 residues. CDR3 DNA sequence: TGCGCCAGCAGCTTGGACGTCAGCTCCTACGAGCAGTACTTC. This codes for CASSLDVSSYEQYF.

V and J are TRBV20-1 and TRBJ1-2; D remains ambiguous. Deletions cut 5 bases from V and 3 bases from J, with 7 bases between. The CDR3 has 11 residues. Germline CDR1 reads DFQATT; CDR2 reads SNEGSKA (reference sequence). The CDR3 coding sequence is TGCAGTGCTCCCCCCGACTATGGCTACACCTTC. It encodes CSAPPDYGYTF.

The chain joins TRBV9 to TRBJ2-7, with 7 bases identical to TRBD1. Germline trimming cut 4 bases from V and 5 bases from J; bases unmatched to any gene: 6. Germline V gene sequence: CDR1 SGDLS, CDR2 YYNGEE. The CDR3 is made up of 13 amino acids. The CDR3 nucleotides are TGTGCCAGCAGCCCGACGGGGACAGACGAGCAGTACTTC. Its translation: CASSPTGTDEQYF.

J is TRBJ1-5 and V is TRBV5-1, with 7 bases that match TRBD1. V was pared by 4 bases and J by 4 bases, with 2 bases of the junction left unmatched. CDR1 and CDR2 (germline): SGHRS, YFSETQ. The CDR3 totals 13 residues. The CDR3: CASSADRNQPQHF. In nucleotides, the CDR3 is TGCGCCAGCAGCGCGGACAGGAATCAGCCCCAGCATTTT.